A selection of T cell receptor beta chains follows, all from one sample in a study of T cells after somatic rescue of genetic block. The data were produced by immunoSEQ multiplex PCR, yet TCRdb's version contains in-frame clones alone and is incomplete. In the table there are tens of thousands of clones, approximately 91% of which are singletons. Sequenced material: peripheral blood mononuclear cells (PBMCs). The receptors shown here come from a man aged 25 to 45. CDR3s include the opening cysteine and the closing phenylalanine or tryptophan. A D gene is named only where the DNA matches it firmly. Clone size appears in some rows only: once, few, many, or a class for an expanded clone.

>TRBJ1-4|-|-|TRBV9
CASSVASGAGEKLFF
TGTGCCAGCAGCGTAGCCTCGGGAGCTGGGGAAAAACTGTTTTTT
>TRBJ2-7|-|TRBD1|TRBV2
CASRAGQGAEQYF
TGTGCCAGCAGAGCCGGACAGGGGGCCGAGCAGTACTTC
>TRBJ2-3|-|TRBD2|TRBV27
CASSLTSGGLRDTQYF
TGTGCCAGCAGTCTCACTAGCGGAGGACTCCGGGATACGCAGTATTTT
>TRBJ1-4|-|-|TRBV6-5
CASSYDGNEKLFF
TGTGCCAGCAGTTACGACGGTAATGAAAAACTGTTTTTT
>TRBJ2-6|-|TRBD1|TRBV11-2
CASRQQGAGANVLTF
TGTGCCAGCAGACAACAGGGGGCTGGGGCCAACGTCCTGACTTTC
>TRBJ2-1|-|-|TRBV6-5
CASSKNTGSYNEQFF
TGTGCCAGCAGTAAAAACACGGGCTCCTACAATGAGCAGTTCTTC
>TRBJ2-5|-|-|TRBV5-8
CASSSLGGLYQETQYF
TGTGCCAGCAGCTCTCTTGGGGGATTGTACCAAGAGACCCAGTACTTC
>TRBJ2-2|-|TRBD2|TRBV28
CASISGGTNTGELFF
TGTGCCAGCATATCGGGGGGTACGAACACCGGGGAGCTGTTTTTT
>TRBJ2-7|-|-|TRBV5-6
CASSLDRGHFNEQYF
TGTGCCAGCAGCTTGGATCGGGGACACTTTAACGAGCAGTACTTC
>TRBJ2-7|-|-|TRBV19
CASSMGRRSYEQYF
TGTGCCAGTAGTATGGGCAGGCGCTCCTACGAGCAGTACTTC
>TRBJ2-7|-|-|TRBV14
CASSSIGSGVKDYEQYF
TGTGCCAGCAGCTCTATTGGCTCGGGAGTAAAGGACTACGAGCAGTACTTC
>TRBJ1-2|-|TRBD1|TRBV7-9
CASSLKTDRGRYGYTF
TGTGCCAGCAGCTTAAAGACTGACAGGGGGAGGTATGGCTACACCTTC
>TRBJ2-7|-|-|TRBV28
CASSFESVGVYEQYF
TGTGCCAGCAGTTTTGAATCGGTGGGGGTCTACGAGCAGTACTTC
>TRBJ1-4|-|-|TRBV7-9
CASSLTLGEKLFF
TGTGCCAGCAGCTTAACCTTGGGGGAAAAACTGTTTTTT
>TRBJ1-1|-|TRBD1|TRBV18
CASSPNGRGRLNTEAFF
TGTGCCAGCTCACCAAACGGTAGGGGGCGTCTGAACACTGAAGCTTTCTTT
>TRBJ1-2|-|TRBD1|TRBV30
CAWSVGTGYGYTF
TGTGCCTGGAGTGTTGGGACAGGCTATGGCTACACCTTC
>TRBJ1-6|once|-|TRBV6-5
CASRLEPGDNSPLHF
TGTGCCAGCAGACTCGAGCCAGGGGATAACTCACCCCTCCACTTT
>TRBJ2-7|-|TRBD1|TRBV18
CASSPTGTASSLYF
TGTGCCAGCTCACCGACCGGGACAGCTTCTAGCTTGTACTTC
>TRBJ2-7|-|TRBD2|TRBV5-4
CASSLFGRTPYEQYF
TGTGCCAGCAGCTTGTTCGGGAGGACCCCCTACGAGCAGTACTTC
>TRBJ1-3|once|-|TRBV19
CASSLRQDSGNTIYF
TGTGCCAGTAGTCTTAGACAGGACTCTGGAAACACCATATATTTT
>TRBJ2-1|-|-|TRBV28
CASRYNQRNNEQFF
TGTGCCAGCAGATACAACCAACGCAACAATGAGCAGTTCTTC
>TRBJ2-1|-|-|TRBV5-1
CASSSGRINVYNEQFF
TGCGCCAGCAGCTCGGGACGCATTAACGTATACAATGAGCAGTTCTTC
>TRBJ2-3|-|-|TRBV14
CASSQVELDTQYF
TGTGCCAGCAGCCAAGTTGAGTTAGATACGCAGTATTTT
>TRBJ1-1|-|TRBD1|TRBV7-9
CASSPGTGLAFF
TGTGCCAGCAGCCCGGGGACAGGGCTTGCTTTCTTT
>TRBJ2-1|-|TRBD1|TRBV9
CASNRDRDNEQFF
TGTGCCAGCAATAGGGACAGGGACAATGAGCAGTTCTTC
>TRBJ2-3|-|TRBD2|TRBV4-3
CASSHGTSGGDTQYF
TGCGCCAGCAGCCACGGGACTAGCGGAGGGGATACGCAGTATTTT
>TRBJ1-1|-|-|TRBV5-4
CASSLEVSNTEAFF
TGTGCCAGCAGCTTGGAGGTGTCGAACACTGAAGCTTTCTTT
>TRBJ1-4|-|-|TRBV11-2
CASSLNRYASEKLFF
TGTGCCAGCAGCTTAAATCGGTACGCGTCTGAAAAACTGTTTTTT
>TRBJ2-5|-|TRBD1|TRBV13
CASSFRDRGYQETQYF
TGTGCCAGCAGCTTCCGGGACAGGGGCTACCAAGAGACCCAGTACTTC
>TRBJ1-5|-|-|TRBV18
CASSVDRRNQPQHF
TGTGCCAGCTCGGTCGACAGGAGAAATCAGCCCCAGCATTTT
>TRBJ1-6|few|-|TRBV9
CASSPDLRYPPLHF
TGTGCCAGCAGCCCTGACCTACGTTATCCACCCCTCCACTTT
>TRBJ2-2|once|-|TRBV5-6
CASALRDVGTGELFF
TGTGCCAGTGCGCTTCGGGACGTTGGCACCGGGGAGCTGTTTTTT
>TRBJ2-7|-|-|TRBV19
CASSIAPVQVGNEQYF
TGTGCCAGTAGTATAGCCCCCGTGCAGGTCGGCAACGAGCAGTACTTC
>TRBJ2-6|-|TRBD1|TRBV11-2
CASSLGRGPGANVLTF
TGTGCCAGCAGCTTAGGCAGGGGGCCTGGGGCCAACGTCCTGACTTTC
>TRBJ2-5|-|-|TRBV28
CASSFMGTQKETQYF
TGTGCCAGCAGTTTTATGGGGACGCAAAAAGAGACCCAGTACTTC
>TRBJ2-2|once|-|TRBV2
CASSVKVRVTGELFF
TGTGCCAGCAGCGTAAAGGTCAGGGTAACCGGGGAGCTGTTTTTT
>TRBJ1-5|-|-|TRBV19
CASSIYSGSYQPQHF
TGTGCCAGTAGTATATACTCGGGGTCTTATCAGCCCCAGCATTTT
>TRBJ1-6|few|-|TRBV2
CASRELQGRNSPLHF
TGTGCCAGCAGAGAACTTCAGGGACGGAATTCACCCCTCCACTTT
>TRBJ2-7|-|-|TRBV7-9
CASSLSLGEDEQYF
TGTGCCAGCAGCTTATCACTCGGGGAGGACGAGCAGTACTTC
>TRBJ1-3|-|-|TRBV5-4
CASSLGGAASGNTIYF
TGTGCCAGCAGCTTGGGGGGGGCCGCCTCTGGAAACACCATATATTTT
>TRBJ2-5|once|TRBD2|TRBV7-9
CASSHGRTSGRFQETQYF
TGTGCCAGCAGCCACGGGAGGACTAGCGGGAGATTCCAAGAGACCCAGTACTTC
>TRBJ1-2|once|-|TRBV14
CASSHFRGGYTF
TGTGCCAGCAGCCACTTTCGGGGGGGCTACACCTTC
>TRBJ2-2|-|-|TRBV11-3
CASQGGYTGELFF
TGTGCCAGCCAAGGGGGGTACACCGGGGAGCTGTTTTTT
>TRBJ1-1|-|-|TRBV19
CASSILGSEAFF
TGTGCCAGTAGTATCCTGGGGTCAGAAGCTTTCTTT
>TRBJ2-3|once|TRBD1|TRBV28
CASSFEGAQSITDTQYF
TGTGCCAGCAGTTTTGAGGGGGCCCAATCTATCACAGATACGCAGTATTTT
>TRBJ2-1|-|TRBD2|TRBV10-1
CASSERTSYNEQFF
TGCGCCAGCAGTGAGAGGACTAGCTACAATGAGCAGTTCTTC
>TRBJ2-5|-|TRBD2|TRBV27
CASTGLAGVGTQYF
TGTGCCAGCACAGGACTAGCGGGAGTGGGGACCCAGTACTTC
>TRBJ2-2|-|-|TRBV6-1
CASSAASPGTGELFF
TGTGCCAGCAGTGCAGCGTCTCCGGGCACCGGGGAGCTGTTTTTT
>TRBJ2-5|-|-|TRBV6-1
CASSESMGGQETQYF
TGTGCCAGCAGTGAGAGTATGGGAGGTCAAGAGACCCAGTACTTC
>TRBJ1-1|-|-|TRBV7-9
CASSPDRGNTEAFF
TGTGCCAGCAGCCCCGACCGGGGGAACACTGAAGCTTTCTTT
>TRBJ2-7|-|-|TRBV2
CASNDPGHYEQYF
TGTGCCAGCAATGACCCGGGGCACTACGAGCAGTACTTC
>TRBJ2-7|-|-|TRBV5-8
CASTRAVPPYEQYF
TGTGCCAGCACCAGAGCAGTACCACCCTACGAGCAGTACTTC
>TRBJ2-5|-|-|TRBV7-2
CASSPSSAPQETQYF
TGTGCCAGCAGCCCATCTAGCGCCCCCCAAGAGACCCAGTACTTC
>TRBJ2-7|-|-|TRBV10-1
CASSDSSGGNHPYEQYF
TGCGCCAGCAGTGATTCGTCCGGCGGGAACCACCCCTACGAGCAGTACTTC
>TRBJ2-3|once|-|TRBV11-2
CASSLDKGTDTQYF
TGTGCCAGCAGCTTAGATAAGGGCACAGATACGCAGTATTTT
>TRBJ2-7|once|-|TRBV4-2
CASSQDLRTSSYEQYF
TGTGCCAGCAGCCAAGATTTAAGGACGTCCTCCTACGAGCAGTACTTC
>TRBJ2-7|-|TRBD1|TRBV14
CASSHQGQGVYEQYF
TGTGCCAGCAGCCACCAGGGACAGGGGGTATACGAGCAGTACTTC